This T cell receptor (beta chain) was recovered during a study of shared clonotypes between healthy human individuals. The CDR3 is 15 residues long. V dropped 4 bases and J dropped 5 bases, with 18 bases sitting between them. Germline lookup yields CDR1 SGHRS and CDR2 YFSETQ. Each PCR replicate run on unsorted PBMC took in 300 to 350 ng DNA, about 30,000 T cell genomes. In the original workflow: As immunoSEQ supplied junction-only sequences (without quality scores), filtering differed. Using immunoSEQ multiplex PCR, the repertoire was profiled, and TCRdb retains in-frame clones only, with some absent. That table is the source of V, J and clone size, and D and trimming were worked out from the DNA. The sample carries about 480,000 clones, almost 80% recorded once. Genomic DNA of unsorted samples came from 90 million to 95 million PBMCs. The study's findings and limits: The authors sampled blood alone, and tissue repertoires likely differ.

This clone occurred many times. Its antigen is unknown. The sequence was obtained from a woman aged 40 to 50 in good health. Some clones in this sample may be carry-over from other donors' samples. The chain has TRBV5-1 and TRBJ2-5; D might be TRBD1 (6 bases). Sequencing used PBMCs. CDR3 amino acids: CASSPRQAGVETQYF. In DNA form, the CDR3 reads TGCGCCAGCAGCCCGAGACAGGCCGGAGTGGAGACCCAGTACTTC.